A selection of T cell receptor beta chains follows, all from one sample in a study of T-cell reconstitution after alpha-beta-depleted transplantation in children. Using its own MiXCR run on the PCR reads, TCRdb lists one record per CDR3 protein. This table holds a few hundred thousand distinct CDR3 sequences, roughly 11% found once. This specimen consisted of peripheral blood, obtained 180 days after TCRalphabeta/CD19-depleted stem cell transplant. The origin of the receptors is a male patient aged 2 to 10 who had a stem cell transplant for chronic granulomatous disease, so the T cells may come from the graft donor. The CDR3 runs from the conserved cysteine through the conserved F or W. A D gene is named only where the DNA matches it firmly. Clone size is shown for a subset of rows, as once, few, many or a class of expanded clone.

clone size,V gene,J gene,D gene,CDR3 protein,CDR3 DNA
many,TRBV25-1,TRBJ2-1,TRBD1,CASSDRQGPHNEQFF,TGTGCCAGCAGTGACCGACAGGGGCCCCACAATGAGCAGTTCTTC
many,TRBV5-6,TRBJ2-7,NA,CASSVMSYEQYF,TGTGCCAGCAGCGTAATGAGCTACGAGCAGTACTTC
many,TRBV24-1,TRBJ2-1,TRBD2,CATSDQAGDSYNEQFF,TGTGCCACCAGTGACCAAGCGGGAGACTCCTACAATGAGCAGTTCTTC
many,TRBV7-9,TRBJ2-1,TRBD2,CASSFSGGVVDEQFF,TGTGCCAGCAGCTTTAGCGGGGGTGTCGTAGATGAGCAGTTCTTC
NA,TRBV28,TRBJ2-7,TRBD1,CASSLLGQAAYEQYF,TGTGCCAGCAGTTTATTGGGACAGGCAGCCTACGAGCAGTACTTC
NA,TRBV6-5,TRBJ2-3,TRBD2,CASSYSGRGTHRQYF,TGTGCCAGCAGTTACTCAGGGAGGGGCACACATAGGCAGTATTTT
many,TRBV5-1,TRBJ2-7,TRBD1,CASSFGDRVDYEQYF,TGCGCCAGCAGCTTTGGGGACAGGGTGGACTACGAGCAGTACTTC
many,TRBV29-1,TRBJ2-5,NA,CSVEDQVPRETQYF,TGCAGCGTTGAAGATCAGGTCCCCCGAGAGACCCAGTACTTC
many,TRBV20-1,TRBJ1-5,NA,CSARVSGGGNQPQHF,TGCAGTGCTAGAGTCTCGGGGGGTGGCAATCAGCCCCAGCATTTT
many,TRBV20-1,TRBJ2-7,TRBD2,CSARGEGYEQYF,TGCAGTGCTAGAGGGGAGGGCTACGAGCAGTACTTC
many,TRBV5-1,TRBJ2-6,NA,CASSLAPLMGGANVLTF,TGCGCCAGCAGCTTGGCCCCCTTAATGGGGGGGGCCAACGTCCTGACTTTC
many,TRBV9,TRBJ1-1,TRBD1,CASSDSPGTGEKGTEAFF,TGTGCCAGCAGCGACTCTCCCGGGACAGGGGAGAAAGGGACTGAAGCTTTCTTT
NA,TRBV6-2/TRBV6-3,TRBJ2-1,TRBD2,CASSYSGLLSYNEQFF,TGTGCCAGCAGTTACTCGGGACTACTCTCCTACAATGAGCAGTTCTTC
many,TRBV9,TRBJ2-5,NA,CASSVAGVDEVETQYF,TGTGCCAGCAGCGTGGCGGGCGTTGATGAGGTGGAGACCCAGTACTTC
many,TRBV5-1,TRBJ1-5,TRBD1,CASSEQTGGGQPQHF,TGCGCCAGCAGCGAACAGACAGGGGGCGGGCAGCCCCAGCATTTT
many,TRBV4-3,TRBJ1-1,TRBD1,CASSPTLGQGDPEAFF,TGCGCCAGCAGCCCAACCTTGGGACAGGGGGATCCTGAAGCTTTCTTT
many,TRBV7-3,TRBJ2-2,NA,CASSLTPGNTGELFF,TGTGCCAGCAGCTTAACGCCGGGAAACACCGGGGAGCTGTTTTTT
many,TRBV5-1,TRBJ2-3,TRBD1,CASSTGQLTTDTQYF,TGCGCCAGCAGCACGGGACAGCTTACCACAGATACGCAGTATTTT
NA,TRBV18,TRBJ1-2,TRBD1,CASSPPGGQLYGYTF,TGTGCCAGCTCACCACCGGGGGGACAGCTCTATGGCTACACCTTC
many,TRBV7-2,TRBJ2-4,TRBD1,CASSSRTGQNIQYF,TGTGCCAGCAGCTCCCGGACAGGCCAAAACATTCAGTACTTC
many,TRBV5-1,TRBJ2-7,NA,CASSSFQGSYEQYF,TGCGCCAGCAGCTCGTTCCAGGGGTCCTACGAGCAGTACTTC
many,TRBV29-1,TRBJ2-1,TRBD1,CSVMSGGYNEQFF,TGCAGCGTTATGTCAGGGGGCTACAATGAGCAGTTCTTC
NA,TRBV6-5,TRBJ2-7,TRBD2,CASSYEAGGSYEQYF,TGTGCCAGCAGTTACGAGGCGGGAGGCTCCTACGAGCAGTACTTC
many,TRBV11-1,TRBJ2-1,TRBD2,CASSSGTSGWGEQFF,TGTGCCAGCAGCTCAGGGACTAGCGGATGGGGTGAGCAGTTCTTC
many,TRBV7-2,TRBJ2-7,NA,CASSQVSLSYEQYF,TGTGCCAGCAGCCAAGTCTCCCTCTCCTACGAGCAGTACTTC